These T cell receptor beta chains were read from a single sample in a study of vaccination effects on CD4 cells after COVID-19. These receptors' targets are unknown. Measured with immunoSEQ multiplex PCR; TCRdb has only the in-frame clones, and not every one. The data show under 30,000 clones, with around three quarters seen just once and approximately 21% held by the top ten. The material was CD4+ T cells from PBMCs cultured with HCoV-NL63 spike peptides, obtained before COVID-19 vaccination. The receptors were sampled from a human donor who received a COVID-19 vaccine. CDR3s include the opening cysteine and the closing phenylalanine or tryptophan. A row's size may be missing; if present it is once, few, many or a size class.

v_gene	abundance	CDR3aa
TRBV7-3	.	CASSLTRDTEAFF
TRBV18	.	CASSPRQPGSAEAFF
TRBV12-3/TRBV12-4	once	CATERGGYNEQFF
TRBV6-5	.	CASLQQRNLNQPQHF
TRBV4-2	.	CASKQGGSTNEKLFF
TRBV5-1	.	CASRAGEAYGYTF
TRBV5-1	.	CASSPQGNNSPLHF
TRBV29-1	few	CSVRTGSNQPQHF
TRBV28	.	CASSFRVSYEQYF
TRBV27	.	CASSSDLVQFF
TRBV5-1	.	CASRNTGGTEAFF